These T cell receptor beta chains were read from a single sample in a study of blood T cell repertoires in COVID-19. The method was immunoSEQ multiplex PCR; TCRdb's version includes in-frame clones alone and lacks a portion of them. The sample holds fewer than 65,000 clones, 75% to 90% seen once. The sample comprised peripheral blood. These TCRs come from a human donor in a cohort sampled during active COVID-19. The CDR3 runs from the conserved cysteine through the conserved F or W. Each record gives: V gene, CDR3 protein.

TRBV6-5	CASSYSGGARYGYTF
TRBV18	CASSPAGGLYEQYF
TRBV7-2	CASRLAGARTDTQYF
TRBV7-2	CASSLAHRSSGNTIYF
TRBV30	CAWSRQGITEAFF
TRBV6-1	CASSATGTAHNSPLHF
TRBV19	CASTHRGYGYTF
TRBV7-2	CASRRPGTSGETQYF
TRBV5-1	CASRFGGGAEETQYF
TRBV7-2	CASSSWGQGSGANVLTF
TRBV9	CASSVGWDTGVNEQFF
TRBV9	CASSVSPTGGAGEQYF
TRBV11-2	CASSSRMTVMGDEQFF
TRBV4-3	CASSQDLAGGETQYF
TRBV2	CASRDWTDEQYF
TRBV12-3/TRBV12-4	CASKLVGTDTQYF
TRBV27	CASSSARQGGDEQYF
TRBV15	CATSGRTVDEKLFF
TRBV7-9	CASSPGGQGLEKLFF
TRBV6-1	CASSEGGGAYEQYF
TRBV5-1	CASSLAAGVGYEQYF
TRBV18	CASSPGPPNEKLFF